The 3 T cell receptor beta chains given below trace back to one sample, sequenced in a study of control samples from healthy donors and cancer patients (dated by TCRdb to about 2020). The library was prepared using the immunoSEQ multiplex PCR assay. TCRdb stores this immuneACCESS table with in-frame sequences only. Part of the clones is absent; in the studies checked, under half of the shortfall reflects unresolved V genes, and no reason is known for the rest. The sample table lists about 160,000 clones, more than 85% of them with a count of one. Jointly, the top ten make up 5.5% to 7.5% of the sample. Sequences were obtained from blood. These TCRs come from a man between 18 and 35 years old in good health.

This chain's CDR3 is CASSSLDRDPNYGYTF. CDR3 sequence (DNA): TGTGCCAGCAGCTCGTTGGACAGGGATCCTAACTATGGCTACACCTTC. V and J are TRBV5-5 and TRBJ1-2, with 8 bases lining up with TRBD1. Per germline, CDR1 SGHKS and CDR2 YYEKEE (reference sequence). CDR3 length equals 16 residues. The V gene end was trimmed by 3 bases and the J gene end by 0 bases; junction bases not matched to a gene: 7.

This clone occurred once. The chain has TRBV6-5 and TRBJ1-4; D ambiguous. The CDR3 is 12 residues long. Germline CDR1 reads MNHEY; CDR2 reads SVGAGI. V was pared by 7 bases and J by 7 bases, with 10 bases between. In nucleotides, the CDR3 is TGTGCCAGCACACAGAACCTTGAAAAACTGTTTTTT. Amino acids: CASTQNLEKLFF.

V usage is TRBV11-2 and J usage is TRBJ1-2; no reliable D call. There are 14 residues in the CDR3. Trimming left V 0 bases short and J 3 bases short, with 8 bases between. Germline V gives CDR1 SGHAT, CDR2 FQNNGV. CDR3 in DNA: TGTGCCAGCAGCTTAGAAGGTGGTCACTATGGCTACACCTTC. Encoded protein: CASSLEGGHYGYTF.